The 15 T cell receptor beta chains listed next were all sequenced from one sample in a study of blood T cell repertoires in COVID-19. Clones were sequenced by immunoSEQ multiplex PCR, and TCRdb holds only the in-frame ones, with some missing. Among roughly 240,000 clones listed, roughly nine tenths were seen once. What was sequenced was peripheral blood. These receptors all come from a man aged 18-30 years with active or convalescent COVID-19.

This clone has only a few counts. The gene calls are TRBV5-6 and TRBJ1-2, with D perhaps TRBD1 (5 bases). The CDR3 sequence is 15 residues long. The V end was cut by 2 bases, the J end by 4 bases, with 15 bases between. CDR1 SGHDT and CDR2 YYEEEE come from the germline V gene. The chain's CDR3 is CASSFRQGPRYGYTF. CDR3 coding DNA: TGTGCCAGCAGCTTTCGCCAGGGCCCCCGCTATGGCTACACCTTC.

The CDR3 region is CASSQDGQVRYNEQFF. The CDR3, as DNA: TGTGCCAGCAGCCAAGATGGACAGGTGAGGTACAATGAGCAGTTCTTC. V is TRBV4-2 and J is TRBJ2-1, with 7 bases that match TRBD1. This CDR3 comprises 16 residues. The germline V gene encodes CDR1 LGHNA and CDR2 YNFKEQ. Trimming removed 0 bases from V and 4 bases from J; junction bases left unmatched: 6.

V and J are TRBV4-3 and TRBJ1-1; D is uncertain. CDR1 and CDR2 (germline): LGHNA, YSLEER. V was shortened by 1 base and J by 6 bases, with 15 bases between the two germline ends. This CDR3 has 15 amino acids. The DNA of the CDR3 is TGCGCCAGCAGCCAAGGGGGAAGAGGGATAGCTGAAGCTTTCTTT. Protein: CASSQGGRGIAEAFF.

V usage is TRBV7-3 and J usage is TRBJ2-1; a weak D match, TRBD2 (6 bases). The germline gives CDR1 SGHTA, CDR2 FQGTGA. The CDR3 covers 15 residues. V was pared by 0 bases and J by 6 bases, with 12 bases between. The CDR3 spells CASSLTASVTNEQFF. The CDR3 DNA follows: TGTGCCAGCAGCTTAACCGCTAGCGTGACCAATGAGCAGTTCTTC.

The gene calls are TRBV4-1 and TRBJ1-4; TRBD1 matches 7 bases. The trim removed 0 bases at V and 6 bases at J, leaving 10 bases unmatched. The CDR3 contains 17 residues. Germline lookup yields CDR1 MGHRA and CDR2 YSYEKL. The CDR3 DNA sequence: TGCGCCAGCAGCCAAGAACGGGATAGGGGGCGTGATGAAAAACTGTTTTTT. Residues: CASSQERDRGRDEKLFF.

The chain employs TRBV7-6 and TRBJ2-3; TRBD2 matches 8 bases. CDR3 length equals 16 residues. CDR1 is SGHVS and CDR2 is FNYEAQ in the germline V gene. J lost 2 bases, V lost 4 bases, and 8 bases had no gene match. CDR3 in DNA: TGTGCCAGCAGCTCATCCGGGGGGGGATACACAGATACGCAGTATTTT. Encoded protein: CASSSSGGGYTDTQYF. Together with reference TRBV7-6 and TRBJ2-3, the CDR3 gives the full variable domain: GAGVSQSPRYKVTKRGQDVALRCDPISGHVSLYWYRQALGQGPEFLTYFNYEAQQDKSGLPNDRFSAERPEGSISTLTIQRTEQRDSAMYRCASSSSGGGYTDTQYFGPGTRLTVL.

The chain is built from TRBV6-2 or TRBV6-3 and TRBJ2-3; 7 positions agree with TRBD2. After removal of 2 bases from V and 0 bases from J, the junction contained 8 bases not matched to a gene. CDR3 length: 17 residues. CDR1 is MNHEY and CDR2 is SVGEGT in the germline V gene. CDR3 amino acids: CASSYGASGPSTDTQYF. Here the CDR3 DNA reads TGTGCCAGCAGTTACGGCGCTAGCGGCCCTAGCACAGATACGCAGTATTTT.

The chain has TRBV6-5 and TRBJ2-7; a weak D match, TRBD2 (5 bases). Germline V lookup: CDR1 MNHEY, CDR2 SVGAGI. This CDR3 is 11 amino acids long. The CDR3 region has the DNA TGTGCGGTGGGGAGCTCCTACGAGCAGTACTTC. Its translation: CAVGSSYEQYF.

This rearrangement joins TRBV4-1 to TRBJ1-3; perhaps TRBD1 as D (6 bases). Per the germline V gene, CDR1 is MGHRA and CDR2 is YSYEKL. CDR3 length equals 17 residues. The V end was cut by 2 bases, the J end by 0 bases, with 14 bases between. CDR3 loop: CASSQTFRGGSGNTIYF. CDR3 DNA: TGCGCCAGCAGCCAAACATTCAGAGGGGGCTCTGGAAACACCATATATTTT.

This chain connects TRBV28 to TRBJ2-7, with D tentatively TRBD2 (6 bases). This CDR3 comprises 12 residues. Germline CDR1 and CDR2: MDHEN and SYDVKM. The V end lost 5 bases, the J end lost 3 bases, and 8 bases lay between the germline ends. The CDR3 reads CASSRDFYEQYF. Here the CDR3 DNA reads TGTGCCAGCAGTAGGGACTTCTACGAGCAGTACTTC.

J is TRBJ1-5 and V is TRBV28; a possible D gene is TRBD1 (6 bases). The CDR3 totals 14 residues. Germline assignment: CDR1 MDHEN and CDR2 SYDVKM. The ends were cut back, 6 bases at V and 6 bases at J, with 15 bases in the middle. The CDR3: CASRHYNRVQPQHF. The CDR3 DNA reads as TGTGCCAGCAGGCATTATAACAGGGTTCAGCCCCAGCATTTT. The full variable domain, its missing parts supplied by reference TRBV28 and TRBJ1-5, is DVKVTQSSRYLVKRTGEKVFLECVQDMDHENMFWYRQDPGLGLRLIYFSYDVKMKEKGDIPEGYSVSREKKERFSLILESASTNQTSMYLCASRHYNRVQPQHFGDGTRLSIL.

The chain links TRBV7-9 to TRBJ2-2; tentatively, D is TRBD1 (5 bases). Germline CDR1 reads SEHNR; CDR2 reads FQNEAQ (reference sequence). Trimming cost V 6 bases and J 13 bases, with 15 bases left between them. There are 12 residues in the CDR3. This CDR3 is CASRQTGKGLFF. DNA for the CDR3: TGTGCCAGCAGGCAAACAGGAAAGGGGCTGTTTTTT.

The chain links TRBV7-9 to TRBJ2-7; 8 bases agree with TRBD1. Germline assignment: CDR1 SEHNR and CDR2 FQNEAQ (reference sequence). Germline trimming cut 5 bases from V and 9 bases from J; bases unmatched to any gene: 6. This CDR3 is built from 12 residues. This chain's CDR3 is CASSLDRGRQYF. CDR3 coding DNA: TGTGCCAGCAGCCTCGACAGGGGTCGGCAGTACTTC. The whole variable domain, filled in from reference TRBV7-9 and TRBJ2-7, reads DTGVSQNPRHKITKRGQNVTFRCDPISEHNRLYWYRQTLGQGPEFLTYFQNEAQLEKSRLLSDRFSAERPKGSFSTLEIQRTEQGDSAMYLCASSLDRGRQYFGPGTRLTVT.

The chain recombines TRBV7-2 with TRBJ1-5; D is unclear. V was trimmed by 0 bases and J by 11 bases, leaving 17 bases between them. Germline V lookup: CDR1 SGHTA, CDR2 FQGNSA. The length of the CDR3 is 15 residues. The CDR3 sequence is CASSLARGSLGTQHF. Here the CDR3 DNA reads TGTGCCAGCAGCTTAGCACGGGGATCCCTGGGGACCCAGCATTTT.

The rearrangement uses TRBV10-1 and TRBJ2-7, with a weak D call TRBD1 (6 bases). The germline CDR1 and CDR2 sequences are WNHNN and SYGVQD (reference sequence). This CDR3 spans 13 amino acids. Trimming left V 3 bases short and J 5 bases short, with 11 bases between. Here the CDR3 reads CASSDLGADEQYF. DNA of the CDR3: TGCGCCAGCAGTGATCTGGGGGCGGACGAGCAGTACTTC.